A single TCR beta chain is shown here with its context. TCRdb's copy holds only in-frame clones and misses some; the assay was immunoSEQ multiplex PCR. This repertoire shows hundreds of thousands of clones, 96% found once; its top ten account for roughly 0.12%. The data stem from a study of shared clonotypes between healthy human individuals. Naive CD8 cells lacked CD45RO, underwent positive selection for CCR7 and left out terminally differentiated effector memory CD45RA+ cells. The CDR3 loop spans 13 amino acids. V gave up 4 bases and J gave up 9 bases, with 15 bases separating them. CDR1 is SEHNR, CDR2 FQNEAQ, per germline (reference sequence).

This sequence was found in a woman aged 25 to 39 in good health. The specimen sequenced was naive CD8+ T cells sorted from blood. V gene TRBV7-9 combines with J gene TRBJ2-5; no firm D call. The CDR3 is CASSSSEALPQYF. The CDR3, as DNA: TGTGCCAGCAGCTCCTCCGAGGCTCTGCCCCAGTACTTC.